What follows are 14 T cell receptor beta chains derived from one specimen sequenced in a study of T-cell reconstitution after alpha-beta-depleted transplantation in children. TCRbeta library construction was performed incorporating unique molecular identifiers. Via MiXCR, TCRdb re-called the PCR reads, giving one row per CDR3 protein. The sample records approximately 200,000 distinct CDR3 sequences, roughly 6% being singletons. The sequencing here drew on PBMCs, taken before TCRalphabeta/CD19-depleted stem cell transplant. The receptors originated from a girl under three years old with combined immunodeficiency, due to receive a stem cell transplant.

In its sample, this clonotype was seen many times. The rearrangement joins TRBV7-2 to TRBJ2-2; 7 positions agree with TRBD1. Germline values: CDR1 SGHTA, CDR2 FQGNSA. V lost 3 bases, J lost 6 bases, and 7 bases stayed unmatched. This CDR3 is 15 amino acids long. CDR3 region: CASSFVQGISGELFF. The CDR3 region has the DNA TGTGCCAGCAGCTTCGTACAGGGGATATCCGGGGAGCTGTTTTTT.

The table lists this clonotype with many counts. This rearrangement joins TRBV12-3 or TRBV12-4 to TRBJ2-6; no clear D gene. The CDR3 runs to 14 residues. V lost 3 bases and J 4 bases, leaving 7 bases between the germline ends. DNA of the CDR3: TGTGCCAGCAGTTTTCGCAGAGGGGCCAACGTCCTGACTTTC. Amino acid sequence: CASSFRRGANVLTF.

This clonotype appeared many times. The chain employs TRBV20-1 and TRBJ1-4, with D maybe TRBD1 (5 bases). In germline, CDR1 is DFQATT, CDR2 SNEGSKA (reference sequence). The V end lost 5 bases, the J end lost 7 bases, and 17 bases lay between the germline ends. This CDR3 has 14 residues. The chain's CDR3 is CSADSSPMGEKLFF. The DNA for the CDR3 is TGCAGTGCTGACAGTTCGCCCATGGGTGAAAAACTGTTTTTT.

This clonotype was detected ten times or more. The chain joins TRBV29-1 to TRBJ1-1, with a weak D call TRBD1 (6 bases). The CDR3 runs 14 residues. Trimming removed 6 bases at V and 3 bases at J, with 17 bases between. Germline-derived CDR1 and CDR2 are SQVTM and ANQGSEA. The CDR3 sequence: CSVHRDIEDTEAFF. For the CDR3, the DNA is TGCAGCGTCCACAGGGATATCGAGGACACTGAAGCTTTCTTT.

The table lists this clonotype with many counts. CDR3 in DNA: TGTGCCAGCAGCCCCACAGGGGCGAGGGGCACTGAAGCTTTCTTT. Translated: CASSPTGARGTEAFF. The chain links TRBV28 to TRBJ1-1; 7 bases fit TRBD1. Germline V CDR1 and CDR2: MDHEN, SYDVKM. V lost 6 bases to trimming and J lost 4 bases; unmatched junction nucleotides: 11. The CDR3 loop spans 15 amino acids.

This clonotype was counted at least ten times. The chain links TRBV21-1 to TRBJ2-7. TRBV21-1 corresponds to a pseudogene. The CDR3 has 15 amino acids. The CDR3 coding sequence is TGTGCCAGCAGAGGAGACAAGATTATTTCCTACGAGCAGTACTTC. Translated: CASRGDKIISYEQYF.

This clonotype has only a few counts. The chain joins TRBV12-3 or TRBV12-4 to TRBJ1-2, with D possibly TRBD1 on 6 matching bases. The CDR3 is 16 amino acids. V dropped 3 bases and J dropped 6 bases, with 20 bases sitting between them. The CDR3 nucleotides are TGTGCCAGCAGTTTCCGGGTGGCAGGGGTGGACCATGGCTACACCTTC. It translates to CASSFRVAGVDHGYTF.

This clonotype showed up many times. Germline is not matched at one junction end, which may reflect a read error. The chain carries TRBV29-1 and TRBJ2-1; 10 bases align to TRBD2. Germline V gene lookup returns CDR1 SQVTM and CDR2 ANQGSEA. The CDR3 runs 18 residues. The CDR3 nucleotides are TGCAGCGTAGAAGGGCTAGCGGGAGTGGGGGGATCCTACAATGAGCAGTTCTTC. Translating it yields CSVEGLAGVGGSYNEQFF.

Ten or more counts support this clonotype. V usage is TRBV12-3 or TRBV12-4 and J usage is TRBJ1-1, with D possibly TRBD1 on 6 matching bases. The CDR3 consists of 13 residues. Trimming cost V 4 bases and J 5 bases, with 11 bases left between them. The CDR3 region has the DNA TGTGCCAGCAGTTCAACAGGGAGGACTGAAGCTTTCTTT. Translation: CASSSTGRTEAFF.

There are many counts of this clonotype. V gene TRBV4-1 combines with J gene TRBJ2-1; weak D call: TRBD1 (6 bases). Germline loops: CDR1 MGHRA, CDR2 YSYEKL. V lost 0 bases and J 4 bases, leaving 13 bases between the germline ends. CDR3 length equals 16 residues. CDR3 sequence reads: CASSQDTRGGYNEQFF. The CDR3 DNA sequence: TGCGCCAGCAGCCAAGATACCAGGGGCGGGTACAATGAGCAGTTCTTC.

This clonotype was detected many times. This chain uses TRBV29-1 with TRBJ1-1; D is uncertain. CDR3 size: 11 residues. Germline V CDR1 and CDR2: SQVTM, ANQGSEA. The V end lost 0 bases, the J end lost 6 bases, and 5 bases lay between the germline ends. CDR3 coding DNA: TGCAGCGTTGAAGATCCATCTGAAGCTTTCTTT. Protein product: CSVEDPSEAFF. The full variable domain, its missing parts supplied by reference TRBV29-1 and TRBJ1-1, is SAVISQKPSRDICQRGTSLTIQCQVDSQVTMMFWYRQQPGQSLTLIATANQGSEATYESGFVIDKFPISRPNLTFSTLTVSNMSPEDSSIYLCSVEDPSEAFFGQGTRLTVV.

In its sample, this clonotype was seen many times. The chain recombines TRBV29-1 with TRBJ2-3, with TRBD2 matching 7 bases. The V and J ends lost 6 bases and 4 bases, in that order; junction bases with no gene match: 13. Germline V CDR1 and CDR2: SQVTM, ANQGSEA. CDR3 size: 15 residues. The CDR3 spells CSVAVSAGLSDTQYF. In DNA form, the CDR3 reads TGCAGCGTAGCCGTTTCAGCGGGGCTTTCAGATACGCAGTATTTT.

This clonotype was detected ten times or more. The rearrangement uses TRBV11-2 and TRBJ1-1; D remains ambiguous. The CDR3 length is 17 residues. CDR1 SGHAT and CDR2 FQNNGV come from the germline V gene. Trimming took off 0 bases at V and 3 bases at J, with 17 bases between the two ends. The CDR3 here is CASSLDRVGRNDTEAFF. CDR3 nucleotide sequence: TGTGCCAGCAGCTTAGATCGGGTAGGCCGGAATGACACTGAAGCTTTCTTT.

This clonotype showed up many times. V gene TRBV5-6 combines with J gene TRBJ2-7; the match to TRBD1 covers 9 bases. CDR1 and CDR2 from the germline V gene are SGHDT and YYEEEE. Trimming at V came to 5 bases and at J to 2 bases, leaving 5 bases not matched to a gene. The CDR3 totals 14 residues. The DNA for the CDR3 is TGTGCCAGCAGTGACCGGGACAGGGCCTACGAGCAGTACTTC. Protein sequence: CASSDRDRAYEQYF. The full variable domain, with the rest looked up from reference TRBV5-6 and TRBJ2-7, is DAGVTQSPTHLIKTRGQQVTLRCSPKSGHDTVSWYQQALGQGPQFIFQYYEEEERQRGNFPDRFSGHQFPNYSSELNVNALLLGDSALYLCASSDRDRAYEQYFGPGTRLTVT.